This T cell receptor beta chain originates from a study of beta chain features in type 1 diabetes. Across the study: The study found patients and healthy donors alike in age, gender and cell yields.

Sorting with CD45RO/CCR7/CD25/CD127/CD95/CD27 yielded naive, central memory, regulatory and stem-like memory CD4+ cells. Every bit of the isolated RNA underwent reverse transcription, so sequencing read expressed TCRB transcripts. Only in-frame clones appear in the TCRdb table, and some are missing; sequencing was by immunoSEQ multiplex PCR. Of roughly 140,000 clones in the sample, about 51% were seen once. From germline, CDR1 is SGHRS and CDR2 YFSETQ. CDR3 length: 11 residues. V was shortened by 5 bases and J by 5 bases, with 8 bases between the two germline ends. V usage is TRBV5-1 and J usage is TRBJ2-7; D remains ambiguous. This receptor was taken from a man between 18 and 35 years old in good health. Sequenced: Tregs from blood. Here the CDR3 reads CASRSVDEQYF. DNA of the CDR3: TGCGCCAGCAGGTCGGTAGACGAGCAGTACTTC.